Included here is one TCR beta chain sequence, with context. Trimming cost V 8 bases and J 7 bases; bases outside gene matches: 2. Germline CDR1 reads MNHEY; CDR2 reads SMNVEV (reference sequence). The CDR3 is made up of 11 amino acids. Per the authors' pipeline: Reference gene primer amplification in the assay estimated nucleated cell counts. Assay: immunoSEQ multiplex PCR; the TCRdb copy retains only in-frame clones and omits some. V and J calls and clone size come straight from that table; D and trimming were deduced from the DNA. The sample records 250,000 to 350,000 clones, roughly 83% being singletons. The entry originates in a study of blood T cell repertoires in COVID-19. Study-level background: From T cells, B-cell-depleted T cells, or PBMCs came the material, which was cDNA or gDNA.

Seattle patients were enrolled during active infection and followed longitudinally. This sequence joins TRBV27 and TRBJ1-3; 7 bases are a match to TRBD1. This TCR was recovered from a human donor with COVID-19, enrolled during active disease. The donor label of this sample is uncertain. Sequencing was carried out using peripheral blood. The chain's CDR3 is CASGRGNTIYF. Written as DNA, the CDR3 is TGTGCCAGCGGCAGGGGGAACACCATATATTTT.